This is a list of T cell receptor beta chains from one sample in a study of beta chain features in type 1 diabetes. Only in-frame clones appear in the TCRdb table, and some are missing; sequencing was by immunoSEQ multiplex PCR. The sample records about 340,000 clones, around an eighth being singletons. The sequencing input was naive CD4+ T cells from blood. These receptors came from a woman aged 18 to 35 with type 1 diabetes. Both conserved end residues are part of each CDR3. The order of the fields is V gene, D gene, J gene, clone size, CDR3 protein, CDR3 DNA. The D gene is left open where the match is weak. Size is omitted from some rows. Given values are once, few, many or a class for expanded clones.

V gene: TRBV5-6
D gene: .
J gene: TRBJ1-1
clone size: .
CDR3 protein: CASSLVSPPGVHTEAFF
CDR3 DNA: TGTGCCAGCAGCTTGGTAAGCCCCCCGGGGGTACACACTGAAGCTTTCTTT

V gene: TRBV11-2
D gene: TRBD2
J gene: TRBJ2-1
clone size: few
CDR3 protein: CASRGSSGNNEQFF
CDR3 DNA: TGTGCCAGCCGGGGGTCTAGCGGGAATAATGAGCAGTTCTTC

V gene: TRBV7-9
D gene: .
J gene: TRBJ2-1
clone size: .
CDR3 protein: CASSSRDSRNEQFF
CDR3 DNA: TGTGCCAGCAGCTCCAGGGACTCCCGAAATGAGCAGTTCTTC

V gene: TRBV7-3
D gene: TRBD1
J gene: TRBJ2-7
clone size: .
CDR3 protein: CASSAGTGGGEQYF
CDR3 DNA: TGTGCCAGCAGCGCCGGGACAGGGGGCGGCGAGCAGTACTTC

V gene: TRBV5-4
D gene: TRBD2
J gene: TRBJ2-3
clone size: few
CDR3 protein: CASSRRLAENTDTQYF
CDR3 DNA: TGTGCCAGCAGCCGGCGACTAGCGGAAAACACAGATACGCAGTATTTT

V gene: TRBV19
D gene: .
J gene: TRBJ1-2
clone size: few
CDR3 protein: CASSIPGSDGYTF
CDR3 DNA: TGTGCCAGTAGTATTCCGGGGAGTGATGGCTACACCTTC

V gene: TRBV30
D gene: TRBD1
J gene: TRBJ2-3
clone size: few
CDR3 protein: CAWTGGQSTDTQYF
CDR3 DNA: TGTGCCTGGACAGGGGGCCAGAGCACAGATACGCAGTATTTT

V gene: TRBV30
D gene: .
J gene: TRBJ1-4
clone size: few
CDR3 protein: CAWSVRVFNEKLFF
CDR3 DNA: TGTGCCTGGAGTGTAAGAGTATTTAATGAAAAACTGTTTTTT

V gene: TRBV6-6
D gene: .
J gene: TRBJ1-1
clone size: few
CDR3 protein: CAAGVMNTEAFF
CDR3 DNA: TGTGCGGCAGGGGTTATGAACACTGAAGCTTTCTTT

V gene: TRBV7-9
D gene: .
J gene: TRBJ2-7
clone size: many
CDR3 protein: CASSLDGLEFGYEQYF
CDR3 DNA: TGTGCCAGCAGCTTAGATGGTCTGGAGTTCGGTTACGAGCAGTACTTC

V gene: TRBV30
D gene: .
J gene: TRBJ2-3
clone size: .
CDR3 protein: CAWSVRLGDTQYF
CDR3 DNA: TGTGCCTGGAGTGTACGACTGGGAGATACGCAGTATTTT

V gene: TRBV19
D gene: .
J gene: TRBJ2-1
clone size: few
CDR3 protein: CASSGSRSSYNEQFF
CDR3 DNA: TGTGCCAGTAGCGGTTCCCGGAGCTCCTACAATGAGCAGTTCTTC

V gene: TRBV6-5
D gene: .
J gene: TRBJ2-7
clone size: .
CDR3 protein: CASSPHGSLSYEQYF
CDR3 DNA: TGTGCCAGCAGTCCGCACGGGTCGCTTTCCTACGAGCAGTACTTC

V gene: TRBV6-6
D gene: .
J gene: TRBJ2-5
clone size: few
CDR3 protein: CASSYPDRKQETQYF
CDR3 DNA: TGTGCCAGCAGTTACCCCGACAGAAAACAAGAGACCCAGTACTTC

V gene: TRBV29-1
D gene: TRBD1
J gene: TRBJ2-5
clone size: few
CDR3 protein: CSVETGVGETQYF
CDR3 DNA: TGCAGCGTAGAAACAGGGGTAGGAGAGACCCAGTACTTC

V gene: TRBV7-9
D gene: TRBD1
J gene: TRBJ2-3
clone size: few
CDR3 protein: CASSSGQAGDTQYF
CDR3 DNA: TGTGCCAGCAGCTCCGGACAGGCAGGGGATACGCAGTATTTT

V gene: TRBV11-2
D gene: TRBD1
J gene: TRBJ2-5
clone size: few
CDR3 protein: CASSPGQGYQETQYF
CDR3 DNA: TGTGCCAGCAGCCCAGGACAGGGGTACCAAGAGACCCAGTACTTC

V gene: TRBV7-9
D gene: .
J gene: TRBJ2-4
clone size: .
CDR3 protein: CASSRDSIQYF
CDR3 DNA: TGTGCCAGCAGCCGAGATAGCATTCAGTACTTC

V gene: TRBV4-1
D gene: .
J gene: TRBJ1-2
clone size: few
CDR3 protein: CASSQETRGRSGYTF
CDR3 DNA: TGCGCCAGCAGCCAAGAGACCAGGGGAAGGAGCGGCTACACCTTC

V gene: TRBV9
D gene: TRBD2
J gene: TRBJ2-1
clone size: .
CDR3 protein: CASQGLAGPNNEQFF
CDR3 DNA: TGTGCCAGCCAGGGACTAGCGGGACCAAACAATGAGCAGTTCTTC

V gene: TRBV18
D gene: .
J gene: TRBJ1-5
clone size: few
CDR3 protein: CASSLTGRDQPQHF
CDR3 DNA: TGTGCCAGCTCGCTTACAGGGAGAGATCAGCCCCAGCATTTT

V gene: TRBV15
D gene: .
J gene: TRBJ1-2
clone size: .
CDR3 protein: CATSMDSDYGYTF
CDR3 DNA: TGTGCCACCAGTATGGACAGCGACTATGGCTACACCTTC

V gene: TRBV29-1
D gene: .
J gene: TRBJ2-3
clone size: .
CDR3 protein: CSVHLADTQYF
CDR3 DNA: TGCAGCGTTCACCTAGCAGATACGCAGTATTTT

V gene: TRBV19
D gene: TRBD1
J gene: TRBJ1-1
clone size: .
CDR3 protein: CASSHKGQGPTEAFF
CDR3 DNA: TGTGCCAGTAGTCATAAAGGACAGGGGCCCACTGAAGCTTTCTTT

V gene: TRBV9
D gene: .
J gene: TRBJ2-1
clone size: .
CDR3 protein: CASSVGSSSYNEQFF
CDR3 DNA: TGTGCCAGCAGCGTGGGCTCCAGCTCCTACAATGAGCAGTTCTTC

V gene: TRBV11-3
D gene: .
J gene: TRBJ2-2
clone size: .
CDR3 protein: CASSRQAGELFF
CDR3 DNA: TGTGCCAGCAGCCGACAGGCCGGGGAGCTGTTTTTT

V gene: TRBV28
D gene: TRBD2
J gene: TRBJ2-1
clone size: .
CDR3 protein: CASSPYLPLAGGDNEQFF
CDR3 DNA: TGTGCCAGCAGTCCCTACCTGCCACTAGCGGGAGGGGACAATGAGCAGTTCTTC

V gene: TRBV7-6
D gene: .
J gene: TRBJ2-7
clone size: once
CDR3 protein: CASSLALGGSYEQYF
CDR3 DNA: TGTGCCAGCAGCTTAGCGTTAGGGGGAAGCTACGAGCAGTACTTC

V gene: TRBV19
D gene: .
J gene: TRBJ2-5
clone size: few
CDR3 protein: CASSIGQSLQETQYF
CDR3 DNA: TGTGCCAGTAGTATCGGACAGAGTCTCCAAGAGACCCAGTACTTC

V gene: TRBV28
D gene: .
J gene: TRBJ2-1
clone size: few
CDR3 protein: CASSPHGTRNNEQFF
CDR3 DNA: TGTGCCAGCAGCCCTCACGGGACAAGAAACAATGAGCAGTTCTTC